This T cell receptor (beta chain) derives from a study of blood T cell repertoires in COVID-19. The overall study: Whether acute or convalescent, the COVID-19 samples came from the United States, Italy and Spain. From T cells, B-cell-depleted T cells, or PBMCs came the material, which was cDNA or gDNA.

Generated by immunoSEQ multiplex PCR, the TCRdb table keeps only in-frame clones and is missing some. The sample consists of 250,000 to 300,000 clones, about 90% of them appearing once. The germline CDR1 and CDR2 sequences are SGHVS and FQNEAQ. This CDR3 has 14 amino acids. Trimming cost V 5 bases and J 5 bases, with 13 bases left between them. The cohort comprised adults aged roughly 18 to 95 years residing in approximately 25 US areas. During the 2 weeks before they entered the study, exposed participants had met someone with a PCR-confirmed or clinician-diagnosed COVID-19 case. The chain has TRBV7-8 and TRBJ1-5, with D unresolved. The sequence was obtained from a woman aged 50 to 60 who had been exposed to COVID-19. The specimen sequenced was PBMCs or T cells enriched from blood (not recorded which). The CDR3 sequence: CASSRGGVYQPQHF. The CDR3 bases are TGTGCCAGCAGCCGAGGCGGGGTCTATCAGCCCCAGCATTTT.